This TCR beta chain appears in the sequencing data of a study of cytomegalovirus exposure and HLA in healthy donors. The V gene lost 5 bases and the J gene lost 7 bases, with 21 bases spanning the gap. Germline CDR1 and CDR2: MNHEY and SMNVEV (reference sequence). The CDR3 loop spans 15 amino acids. PCR amplification relied on 60 Vbeta primers (plus 13 Jbeta primers). Produced via immunoSEQ multiplex PCR; TCRdb's table is partial and in-frame only. The table has 110,000 to 150,000 clones, over 80% seen once. This clonotype was obtained from a male donor in good health and CMV-seronegative. The chain has TRBV27 and TRBJ2-7, with D possibly matching TRBD2 (5 bases). Material for sequencing was PBMCs. This CDR3 reads CASSPTRAPTGEQYF. DNA of the CDR3: TGTGCCAGCAGTCCCACCCGGGCCCCTACGGGAGAGCAGTACTTC.